The 17 T cell receptor beta chains below all came from one sample that was sequenced in a study of blood T cell repertoires in COVID-19. Only in-frame clones appear in the TCRdb table, and some are missing; sequencing was by immunoSEQ multiplex PCR. This table has fewer than 100,000 clones, roughly 84% appearing once. Sequencing input: peripheral blood. The source is a woman older than 75 with acute or convalescent COVID-19.

CDR3 DNA sequence: TGTGCCAGCAGCCAGGGAACGGGAGGAACGGGGACAGATACGCAGTATTTT. As protein: CASSQGTGGTGTDTQYF. This chain connects TRBV11-3 to TRBJ2-3; 7 positions match TRBD2. CDR3 length: 17 residues. CDR1 and CDR2 (germline): SGHNT, YENEEA. The V gene end was trimmed by 5 bases and the J gene end by 3 bases; junction bases not matched to a gene: 14.

The chain uses TRBV18 and TRBJ2-7; 9 positions match TRBD1. Germline-derived CDR1 and CDR2 are KGHSH and LQKENI. Trimming cost V 5 bases and J 6 bases; bases outside gene matches: 8. CDR3 length: 14 residues. In nucleotides, the CDR3 is TGTGCCAGCTCAGCAGGGACAGGGACTGGCGAGCAGTACTTC. Protein product: CASSAGTGTGEQYF.

The V gene is TRBV5-6, the J gene TRBJ1-1; weak D call: TRBD1 (6 bases). V dropped 0 bases and J dropped 7 bases, with 7 bases sitting between them. This CDR3 has 12 residues. From germline, CDR1 is SGHDT and CDR2 YYEEEE. CDR3 sequence (DNA): TGTGCCAGCAGCTTGGGGACAGTTGAAGCTTTCTTT. Translation gives CASSLGTVEAFF.

In DNA form, the CDR3 reads TGTGCCAGCAGCTTAGGACTAGCGGGAGGGCCAGTCAATGAGCAGTTCTTC. Protein: CASSLGLAGGPVNEQFF. J is TRBJ2-1 and V is TRBV7-8; 14 nucleotides line up with TRBD2. The CDR3 spans 17 residues. V shed 1 base, J shed 6 bases, and the junction held 5 bases outside the gene matches. The germline gives CDR1 SGHVS, CDR2 FQNEAQ.

The rearrangement joins TRBV4-3 to TRBJ2-5, with D possibly matching TRBD2 (7 bases). With 4 bases removed from V and 2 bases from J, the gap between germline ends came to 23 bases. The CDR3 runs 18 residues. CDR1 and CDR2 from the germline V gene are LGHNA and YSLEER. Here the CDR3 reads CASSPTSYGGPGQETQYF. DNA of the CDR3: TGCGCCAGCAGCCCCACCTCTTACGGGGGGCCGGGGCAAGAGACCCAGTACTTC.

The V call is TRBV10-3, the J call TRBJ1-4; a possible D gene is TRBD1 (6 bases). This CDR3 has 15 amino acids. Germline CDR1 is ENHRY and CDR2 is SYGVKD. Trimming pared 3 bases from V and 3 bases from J, leaving 11 bases between. The CDR3 here is CAISEQGRANEKLFF. DNA for the CDR3: TGTGCCATCAGTGAACAGGGAAGGGCTAATGAAAAACTGTTTTTT.

This clone appeared a single time. The chain employs TRBV4-2 and TRBJ1-1; 8 bases are a match to TRBD1. CDR3 size: 14 residues. The germline V gene encodes CDR1 LGHNA and CDR2 YNFKEQ. V lost 2 bases, J lost 4 bases, and 3 bases stayed unmatched. CDR3 nucleotide sequence: TGTGCCAGCAGCCAACCCACAGGGGGCACTGAAGCTTTCTTT. It is translated as CASSQPTGGTEAFF.

The chain recombines TRBV5-8 with TRBJ2-3; 7 positions agree with TRBD1. Trimming removed 3 bases from V and 1 base from J; junction bases left unmatched: 8. The CDR3 length is 16 residues. Germline-derived CDR1 and CDR2 are SGHTS and YDEGEE. The CDR3: CASSYWRGGRTDTQYF. Here the CDR3 DNA reads TGTGCCAGCAGCTATTGGAGAGGGGGCCGCACAGATACGCAGTATTTT.

The rearrangement joins TRBV5-6 to TRBJ1-1, with 11 bases that match TRBD1. This CDR3 has 15 residues. The trim removed 0 bases at V and 5 bases at J, leaving 3 bases unmatched. Germline-derived CDR1 and CDR2 are SGHDT and YYEEEE. The CDR3: CASSLEGTGGTEAFF. DNA for the CDR3: TGTGCCAGCAGCTTGGAAGGGACAGGGGGAACTGAAGCTTTCTTT.

The chain is built from TRBV10-3 and TRBJ2-1, with 9 nucleotides matching TRBD2. The CDR3 totals 14 residues. J gave up 10 bases and V 6 bases, and 10 bases lay outside the gene matches. Germline loops: CDR1 ENHRY, CDR2 SYGVKD. The CDR3: CAIRVQGGGDEQFF. For the CDR3, the DNA is TGTGCCATCAGGGTACAGGGCGGGGGGGACGAGCAGTTCTTC.

The chain carries TRBV12-5 and TRBJ1-6; tentative D call: TRBD1 (5 bases). The V and J ends lost 0 bases and 9 bases respectively, with 15 bases between them. This CDR3 is built from 16 residues. Germline V gene lookup returns CDR1 LGHNT and CDR2 FRNRAP. CDR3 amino acids: CASGLVTGRAGSPLHF. The CDR3 DNA follows: TGTGCTAGTGGTTTGGTCACAGGCCGGGCCGGTTCACCCCTCCACTTT.

Here the CDR3 reads CASSLDSNYGYTF. The CDR3 region has the DNA TGCGCCAGCAGCCTCGACAGTAACTATGGCTACACCTTC. V gene TRBV5-1 combines with J gene TRBJ1-2; perhaps TRBD1 as D (5 bases). Germline lookup yields CDR1 SGHRS and CDR2 YFSETQ. The CDR3 loop spans 13 amino acids. The V and J ends lost 4 bases and 1 base respectively, with 8 bases between them.

CDR3 protein: CASSTRTSGTIQFF. The CDR3 DNA follows: TGTGCCAGTAGTACCAGGACTAGCGGGACCATCCAGTTCTTC. This chain links TRBV19 with TRBJ2-1; 12 bases fit TRBD2. From germline, CDR1 is LNHDA and CDR2 SQIVND (reference sequence). The CDR3 contains 14 residues. V dropped 4 bases and J dropped 13; count of bases not matched to a gene: 8.

The table lists this clone with a count of one. This chain links TRBV19 with TRBJ2-1, with a tentative D call TRBD2 (6 bases). CDR3 size: 14 residues. The germline V and J ends were trimmed by 8 bases and 0 bases, with 11 bases remaining between them. Germline V CDR1 and CDR2: LNHDA, SQIVND (reference sequence). The DNA for the CDR3 is TGTGCCAGTGGGGGACTGAGCTCCTACAATGAGCAGTTCTTC. Translation: CASGGLSSYNEQFF.

This rearrangement joins TRBV29-1 to TRBJ2-3, with D maybe TRBD2 (8 bases). Germline V gene data show CDR1 as SQVTM and CDR2 as ANQGSEA. The V and J ends lost 6 bases and 1 base respectively, with 20 bases between them. The CDR3 covers 16 residues. CDR3 in amino acids: CSVPRGLGLGTDTQYF. The CDR3 DNA reads as TGCAGCGTCCCGAGGGGGCTGGGACTAGGCACAGATACGCAGTATTTT.

V gene TRBV9 combines with J gene TRBJ2-2; TRBD1 is a possible D gene (6 bases). V was trimmed by 4 bases and J by 6 bases, leaving 16 bases between them. The CDR3 has 15 amino acids. CDR1 and CDR2 from the germline V gene are SGDLS and YYNGEE. This CDR3 is CASSFTGTIPGELFF. The DNA for the CDR3 is TGTGCCAGCAGCTTCACCGGGACAATACCCGGGGAGCTGTTTTTT.

The chain links TRBV7-9 to TRBJ2-5; 8 nucleotides align to TRBD1. CDR1 and CDR2 (germline): SEHNR, FQNEAQ (reference sequence). The CDR3 is made up of 14 amino acids. Trimming removed 1 base from V and 5 bases from J; junction bases left unmatched: 3. The CDR3 is CASSLGQGMETQYF. The CDR3 region has the DNA TGTGCCAGCAGCTTAGGACAGGGGATGGAGACCCAGTACTTC.